This T cell receptor (beta chain) was documented in a study of blood T cell repertoires in COVID-19. Study background: In each case, the material was cDNA or gDNA derived from T cells, B-cell-depleted T cells, or PBMCs.

The germline V and J ends were trimmed by 4 bases and 0 bases, with 22 bases remaining between them. Germline V gene lookup returns CDR1 SGHRS and CDR2 YFSETQ. There are 18 residues in the CDR3. Patients of the Seattle cohort, enrolled during active infection, were followed longitudinally. Libraries were prepared by immunoSEQ multiplex PCR; TCRdb keeps only in-frame clonotypes and omits some of them. Of fewer than 200,000 clones in the sample, more than 65% are singletons; the top ten hold approximately 7.6%. This chain joins TRBV5-1 and TRBJ1-2; no definite D call. The receptor was isolated from a woman aged 60-75 years with COVID-19, enrolled during active disease. Sequencing was performed on peripheral blood. CDR3 region: CASSQTPARTGTNYGYTF. As DNA, the CDR3 is TGCGCCAGCAGCCAAACCCCGGCCCGGACGGGGACTAACTATGGCTACACCTTC. Drawing the rest from reference TRBV5-1 and TRBJ1-2, the complete variable domain is KAGVTQTPRYLIKTRGQQVTLSCSPISGHRSVSWYQQTPGQGLQFLFEYFSETQRNKGNFPGRFSGRQFSNSRSEMNVSTLELGDSALYLCASSQTPARTGTNYGYTFGSGTRLTVV.